A selection of T cell receptor beta chains follows, all from one sample in a study of cytomegalovirus exposure and HLA in healthy donors. Only in-frame clones appear in the TCRdb table, and some are missing; sequencing was by immunoSEQ multiplex PCR. The sample yields 100,000 to 150,000 clones, approximately 80% seen once. Sequenced sample: PBMCs. These receptors were collected from a man aged 40-50 years in good health and CMV-seronegative. The CDR3 runs from the conserved cysteine through the conserved F or W. Each record gives: D gene, clone size, J gene, V gene, CDR3 protein, CDR3 DNA. A D gene is named only where the DNA matches it firmly. Rows may omit the clone size; those that give it use once, few, many or a size class.

D gene: TRBD1
clone size: few
J gene: TRBJ1-3
V gene: TRBV27
CDR3 protein: CASKTGDSGNTIYF
CDR3 DNA: TGTGCCAGCAAGACAGGGGACTCTGGAAACACCATATATTTT

D gene: .
clone size: .
J gene: TRBJ2-7
V gene: TRBV6-1
CDR3 protein: CASRAETSNSYEQYF
CDR3 DNA: TGTGCCAGCAGAGCCGAGACATCAAACTCCTACGAGCAGTACTTC

D gene: TRBD1
clone size: .
J gene: TRBJ1-2
V gene: TRBV28
CDR3 protein: CASVTGAYGYTF
CDR3 DNA: TGTGCCAGCGTCACAGGGGCCTATGGCTACACCTTC

D gene: TRBD1
clone size: .
J gene: TRBJ1-1
V gene: TRBV7-9
CDR3 protein: CSSSHSPTGGVEAFF
CDR3 DNA: TGTTCCAGCAGCCATTCCCCAACAGGGGGGGTTGAAGCTTTCTTT

D gene: .
clone size: .
J gene: TRBJ2-1
V gene: TRBV6-6
CDR3 protein: CASSRFPGVNEQFF
CDR3 DNA: TGTGCCAGCAGTAGATTCCCAGGGGTCAATGAGCAGTTCTTC

D gene: .
clone size: .
J gene: TRBJ2-7
V gene: TRBV11-2
CDR3 protein: CASSSRDFYEQYF
CDR3 DNA: TGTGCCAGCAGCTCCAGGGACTTCTACGAGCAGTACTTC

D gene: TRBD2
clone size: .
J gene: TRBJ2-1
V gene: TRBV5-4
CDR3 protein: CASSLGGGRGEFF
CDR3 DNA: TGTGCCAGCAGCTTGGGCGGGGGGCGAGGCGAGTTCTTC

D gene: TRBD2
clone size: .
J gene: TRBJ2-1
V gene: TRBV5-1
CDR3 protein: CATFNAPGLGGKNEQFF
CDR3 DNA: TGCGCCACCTTTAACGCCCCGGGACTAGGGGGAAAGAATGAGCAGTTCTTC

D gene: .
clone size: .
J gene: TRBJ2-7
V gene: TRBV7-9
CDR3 protein: CSSSLERGVGYEQYF
CDR3 DNA: TGTTCCAGCAGCTTAGAACGGGGAGTGGGGTACGAGCAGTACTTC

D gene: .
clone size: .
J gene: TRBJ1-5
V gene: TRBV25-1
CDR3 protein: CASTRGNDQPQHF
CDR3 DNA: TGTGCCAGCACCCGGGGGAACGATCAGCCCCAGCATTTT

D gene: TRBD1
clone size: .
J gene: TRBJ1-1
V gene: TRBV18
CDR3 protein: CASSLDRGQVEAFF
CDR3 DNA: TGTGCCAGCTCCCTTGACAGGGGGCAGGTTGAAGCTTTCTTT

D gene: TRBD1
clone size: few
J gene: TRBJ1-2
V gene: TRBV27
CDR3 protein: CASSGTGVGGYTF
CDR3 DNA: TGTGCCAGCAGTGGTACAGGGGTTGGCGGCTACACCTTC

D gene: .
clone size: .
J gene: TRBJ2-7
V gene: TRBV30
CDR3 protein: CAWCGQAEQYF
CDR3 DNA: TGTGCCTGGTGTGGTCAGGCCGAGCAGTACTTC

D gene: .
clone size: .
J gene: TRBJ1-5
V gene: TRBV28
CDR3 protein: CASSLAGQGSNQPQHF
CDR3 DNA: TGTGCCAGCAGTTTAGCGGGCCAAGGGAGCAATCAGCCCCAGCATTTT

D gene: TRBD2
clone size: .
J gene: TRBJ2-7
V gene: TRBV5-6
CDR3 protein: CASSPRDYLSYEQYF
CDR3 DNA: TGTGCCAGCAGCCCCCGGGACTACCTTTCCTACGAGCAGTACTTC

D gene: TRBD2
clone size: .
J gene: TRBJ2-4
V gene: TRBV30
CDR3 protein: CAWSVLPSGAKNSQYF
CDR3 DNA: TGTGCCTGGAGTGTACTTCCTAGCGGGGCAAAAAACAGTCAGTACTTC

D gene: TRBD1
clone size: .
J gene: TRBJ1-2
V gene: TRBV2
CDR3 protein: CASMEGADYGYTF
CDR3 DNA: TGTGCCAGCATGGAGGGGGCTGACTATGGCTACACCTTC

D gene: .
clone size: .
J gene: TRBJ2-2
V gene: TRBV6-5
CDR3 protein: CASNSGTPNTGELFF
CDR3 DNA: TGTGCCAGCAACTCCGGGACACCGAACACCGGGGAGCTGTTTTTT

D gene: TRBD1
clone size: .
J gene: TRBJ1-6
V gene: TRBV9
CDR3 protein: CASSVGTGINSPLHF
CDR3 DNA: TGTGCCAGCAGCGTAGGGACAGGGATAAATTCACCCCTCCACTTT

D gene: TRBD2
clone size: .
J gene: TRBJ2-3
V gene: TRBV27
CDR3 protein: CASSFSQTSGPTDTQYF
CDR3 DNA: TGTGCCAGCAGTTTTTCGCAGACTAGCGGACCCACAGATACGCAGTATTTT

D gene: TRBD1
clone size: .
J gene: TRBJ1-2
V gene: TRBV6-5
CDR3 protein: CASSTKTGNGYTF
CDR3 DNA: TGTGCCAGCAGTACGAAGACAGGGAACGGCTACACCTTC

D gene: .
clone size: .
J gene: TRBJ2-1
V gene: TRBV18
CDR3 protein: CASSTNRDGEQFF
CDR3 DNA: TGTGCCAGCTCCACGAACAGGGACGGTGAGCAGTTCTTC

D gene: TRBD1
clone size: .
J gene: TRBJ1-1
V gene: TRBV5-1
CDR3 protein: CASRPGQGATEAFF
CDR3 DNA: TGCGCCAGCAGGCCAGGACAGGGGGCGACTGAAGCTTTCTTT

D gene: .
clone size: .
J gene: TRBJ2-1
V gene: TRBV7-2
CDR3 protein: CASSSRVANEQFF
CDR3 DNA: TGTGCCAGCAGCTCCAGGGTAGCCAATGAGCAGTTCTTC

D gene: TRBD1
clone size: .
J gene: TRBJ1-2
V gene: TRBV28
CDR3 protein: CASSSGQGANYGYTF
CDR3 DNA: TGTGCCAGCAGCTCGGGACAGGGAGCCAACTATGGCTACACCTTC

D gene: TRBD1
clone size: .
J gene: TRBJ2-7
V gene: TRBV19
CDR3 protein: CASSLTGTGNYEQYF
CDR3 DNA: TGTGCCAGTAGTCTCACCGGGACAGGAAACTACGAGCAGTACTTC

D gene: TRBD2
clone size: .
J gene: TRBJ2-7
V gene: TRBV10-3
CDR3 protein: CAIGTAGTSGSWEQYF
CDR3 DNA: TGTGCCATAGGAACGGCGGGGACTAGCGGGAGTTGGGAGCAGTACTTC

D gene: .
clone size: .
J gene: TRBJ2-1
V gene: TRBV6-1
CDR3 protein: CASILAGPYNEQFF
CDR3 DNA: TGTGCCAGCATCCTGGCAGGTCCCTACAATGAGCAGTTCTTC

D gene: .
clone size: few
J gene: TRBJ2-1
V gene: TRBV7-9
CDR3 protein: CASSPRGPSVSEDEQFF
CDR3 DNA: TGTGCCAGCAGCCCTAGGGGCCCATCAGTTTCTGAGGATGAGCAGTTCTTC

D gene: TRBD1
clone size: .
J gene: TRBJ2-7
V gene: TRBV28
CDR3 protein: CASSLAPGQEPYEQYF
CDR3 DNA: TGTGCCAGCAGTTTGGCCCCGGGACAGGAGCCCTACGAGCAGTACTTC

D gene: TRBD2
clone size: .
J gene: TRBJ2-7
V gene: TRBV19
CDR3 protein: CASSISLAGGYPYEQYF
CDR3 DNA: TGTGCCAGTAGTATCTCTCTAGCGGGAGGATACCCCTACGAGCAGTACTTC

D gene: .
clone size: .
J gene: TRBJ1-3
V gene: TRBV6-5
CDR3 protein: CASSPSISGNTIYF
CDR3 DNA: TGTGCCAGCAGTCCAAGCATCTCTGGAAACACCATATATTTT

D gene: .
clone size: .
J gene: TRBJ1-6
V gene: TRBV5-5
CDR3 protein: CASSLVRLPDSPLHF
CDR3 DNA: TGTGCCAGCAGCTTGGTCCGGTTGCCCGATTCACCCCTCCACTTT

D gene: .
clone size: .
J gene: TRBJ2-7
V gene: TRBV20-1
CDR3 protein: CSAPTRNEQYF
CDR3 DNA: TGCAGCGCCCCCACTAGGAACGAGCAGTACTTC

D gene: .
clone size: .
J gene: TRBJ1-5
V gene: TRBV7-9
CDR3 protein: CASSFDSRNQPQHF
CDR3 DNA: TGTGCCAGCAGCTTTGACAGCAGAAATCAGCCCCAGCATTTT